This paragraph covers one TCR beta chain sequence. These data are taken from a study of T-cell reconstitution after alpha-beta-depleted transplantation in children. Germline CDR1 reads LNHDA; CDR2 reads SQIVND (reference sequence). The V end was cut by 1 base, the J end by 0 bases, with 12 bases between. The CDR3 has 16 residues. Using unique molecular identifiers, the investigators prepared the TCRbeta library. MiXCR, applied by TCRdb to the PCR reads, yields one record per CDR3 protein. This sample has 500,000 or so distinct CDR3 sequences, with 32% found just once. This TCR was sampled from a human donor who donated a stem cell graft to a child with aplastic anemia. The chain employs TRBV19 and TRBJ1-1, with a possible D match to TRBD1 (5 bases). The starting material was PBMCs from the stem cell graft donor, obtained from the stem cell graft. The CDR3 loop is CASSIGRGLVNTEAFF. The CDR3 DNA sequence: TGTGCCAGTAGTATAGGACGGGGCCTGGTGAACACTGAAGCTTTCTTT.